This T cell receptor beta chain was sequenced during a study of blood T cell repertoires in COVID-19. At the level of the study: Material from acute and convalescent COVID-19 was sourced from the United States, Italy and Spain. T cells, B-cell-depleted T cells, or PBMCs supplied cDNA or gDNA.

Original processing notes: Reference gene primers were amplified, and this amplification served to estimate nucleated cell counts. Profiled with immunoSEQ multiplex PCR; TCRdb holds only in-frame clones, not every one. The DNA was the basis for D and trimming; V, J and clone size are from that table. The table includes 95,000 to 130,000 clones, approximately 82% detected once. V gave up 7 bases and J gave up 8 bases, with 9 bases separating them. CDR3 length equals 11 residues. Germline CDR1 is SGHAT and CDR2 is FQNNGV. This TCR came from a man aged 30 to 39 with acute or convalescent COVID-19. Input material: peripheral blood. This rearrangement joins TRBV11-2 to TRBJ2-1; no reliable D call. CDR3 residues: CASKFFHEQFF. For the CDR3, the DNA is TGTGCCAGCAAATTCTTCCATGAGCAGTTCTTC.